This TCR beta chain was recovered during a study of blood T cell repertoires in COVID-19. Germline values: CDR1 MGHRA, CDR2 YSYEKL. The CDR3 totals 14 residues. V lost 0 bases and J 4 bases, leaving 6 bases between the germline ends. This clone was observed a single time. Some clones are missing from TCRdb's copy, which holds only in-frame ones; the method was immunoSEQ multiplex PCR. Of 200,000 to 300,000 clones in the sample, approximately 85% were seen once. The cohort comprised adults aged about 18 to 100 years residing in under 25 US areas. The sample consisted of PBMCs or T cells enriched from blood (not recorded which). This chain connects TRBV4-1 to TRBJ2-2; unclear D gene. The TCR was taken from a woman between 50 and 59 years old with acute COVID-19. The CDR3 DNA reads TGCGCCAGCAGCCAAGATCGGTCCACCGGGGAGCTGTTTTTT. Protein: CASSQDRSTGELFF.